This T cell receptor beta chain was identified during a study of T cell responses to AZD1222 COVID-19 vaccine. Study information: Second doses at about 4 or about 12 weeks were pooled. Overall study results and limits: An increase in Spike-specific TCR breadth and depth was observed after two AZD1222 doses.

The CDR3 runs to 16 residues. Germline V gene data show CDR1 as ENHRY and CDR2 as SYGVKD. With 4 bases removed from V and 0 bases from J, the gap between germline ends came to 13 bases. Concerning this clone: Antigen: not known.

Clones were read by immunoSEQ multiplex PCR, and TCRdb kept only the in-frame ones, dropping some. This table holds 65,000 to 90,000 clones, around 89% found once. This TCR was recovered from an adult in good health. This chain links TRBV10-3 with TRBJ1-3, with no clear D. Sequenced material: peripheral blood, taken on day 0 of AZD1222 vaccination. The CDR3 nucleotides are TGTGCCATCAGTGGAAGAGATCCTAGCTCTGGAAACACCATATATTTT. It encodes CAISGRDPSSGNTIYF.